These 28 T cell receptor beta chains came from one sample sequenced in a study of cytomegalovirus exposure and HLA in healthy donors (TCRdb year 2017). Receptor libraries were prepared by the immunoSEQ multiplex PCR assay. A mixture of 60 forward primers for TCR Vbeta segments and 13 reverse primers for TCR Jbeta segments was used in the multiplex PCR. TCRdb stores this immuneACCESS table with in-frame sequences only. Part of the clones is absent; in the studies checked, under half of the shortfall reflects unresolved V genes, and no reason is known for the rest. The sample records about 130,000 clones, about four fifths of which are singletons. The ten largest make up under 4.5% of the sample. Sequenced sample: PBMCs. The receptor set was obtained from a woman in her 40s in good health and CMV-seronegative.

The V and J genes are TRBV6-5 and TRBJ1-1, with D possibly TRBD1 on 6 matching bases. Trimming shortened V by 0 bases and J by 4 bases, and 15 bases separated the two germline ends. The CDR3 is 16 amino acids. From germline, CDR1 is MNHEY and CDR2 SVGAGI. The CDR3 spells CASSYSTGGPATEAFF. The CDR3 DNA reads TGTGCCAGCAGTTACTCGACGGGGGGGCCGGCCACTGAAGCTTTCTTT.

V is TRBV27 and J is TRBJ1-2, with a possible D match to TRBD1 (5 bases). Germline V gives CDR1 MNHEY, CDR2 SMNVEV (reference sequence). The CDR3 contains 13 residues. Trimming removed 6 bases at V and 8 bases at J, with 16 bases between. The CDR3 region has the DNA TGTGCCAGCAGCCCAGGGAGGGCTCGAGGCTACACCTTC. It translates to CASSPGRARGYTF.

V usage is TRBV4-1 and J usage is TRBJ2-5; the match to TRBD2 covers 9 bases. V trimming: 5 bases; J trimming: 2 bases; junction bases outside the gene matches: 9. Per germline, CDR1 MGHRA and CDR2 YSYEKL. There are 16 residues in the CDR3. In DNA form, the CDR3 reads TGCGCCAGCAGCTCCCAGGGAGCGGGGGGACAAGAGACCCAGTACTTC. This codes for CASSSQGAGGQETQYF.

The V gene is TRBV7-2, the J gene TRBJ1-2; 8 bases align to TRBD1. The CDR3 covers 16 residues. CDR1 is SGHTA and CDR2 is FQGNSA in the germline V gene. Unmatched junction bases numbered 14, after V lost 6 bases and J lost 5 bases. In nucleotides, the CDR3 is TGTGCCAGCAGTCCTCGGACAGGGTCGGATTCGTATGGCTACACCTTC. Residues: CASSPRTGSDSYGYTF.

V gene TRBV19 combines with J gene TRBJ1-1, with D maybe TRBD1 (5 bases). The CDR3 is 13 residues long. Germline-derived CDR1 and CDR2 are LNHDA and SQIVND (reference sequence). Trimming stripped 4 bases from V and 5 bases from J, with 11 bases between. The CDR3 sequence is CASSRAKGTEAFF. The CDR3 DNA reads as TGTGCCAGTAGTAGGGCCAAGGGGACTGAAGCTTTCTTT.

The rearrangement links TRBV29-1 to TRBJ2-7, with D possibly matching TRBD1 (6 bases). This CDR3 contains 15 residues. Germline CDR1 and CDR2: SQVTM and ANQGSEA. V lost 7 bases to trimming and J lost 5 bases, with 24 bases between them. CDR3 protein: CSAGEGHLTGDEQYF. The CDR3, as DNA: TGCAGCGCTGGAGAGGGACACCTGACTGGCGACGAGCAGTACTTC.

This clone was recorded only once. The rearrangement uses TRBV7-9 and TRBJ1-3, with D hard to call. Per germline, CDR1 SEHNR and CDR2 FQNEAQ (reference sequence). Trimming stripped 5 bases from V and 0 bases from J, with 14 bases between. This CDR3 has 16 residues. The CDR3 reads CASSHDGGVSGNTIYF. For the CDR3, the DNA is TGTGCCAGCAGCCACGACGGCGGAGTCTCTGGAAACACCATATATTTT.

V gene TRBV19 combines with J gene TRBJ2-4; 7 bases map to TRBD2. V shed 1 base, J shed 1 base, and the junction held 10 bases outside the gene matches. The germline V gene has CDR1 LNHDA and CDR2 SQIVND (reference sequence). The CDR3 loop spans 18 amino acids. CDR3 in amino acids: CASSIGWTGAGAKNIQYF. In nucleotides, the CDR3 is TGTGCCAGTAGTATAGGTTGGACGGGAGCGGGGGCCAAAAACATTCAGTACTTC.

This clone was picked up many times. CDR3 coding DNA: TGCGCCAGCAGCCAAGTCTACGGGACAGGGGGGCACGAGCAGTACTTC. Its protein is CASSQVYGTGGHEQYF. The chain joins TRBV4-3 to TRBJ2-7; 11 bases are a match to TRBD1. Germline trimming cut 1 base from V and 5 bases from J; bases unmatched to any gene: 7. CDR3 size: 16 residues. The germline CDR1 and CDR2 sequences are LGHNA and YSLEER.

This clone has a handful of counts. The chain carries TRBV11-3 and TRBJ2-1; maybe TRBD2 (5 bases). Germline V gene lookup returns CDR1 SGHNT and CDR2 YENEEA. The CDR3 runs to 13 residues. Trimming took off 2 bases at V and 5 bases at J, with 7 bases between the two ends. The CDR3 nucleotides are TGTGCCAGCAGCTTAAGAGCGGACAATGAGCAGTTCTTC. Translating gives CASSLRADNEQFF.

The chain couples TRBV7-2 to TRBJ2-3; D gene ambiguous. Germline V gives CDR1 SGHTA, CDR2 FQGNSA. V was cut by 5 bases and J by 1 base, with 13 bases left in between. The length of the CDR3 is 15 residues. The CDR3 nucleotides are TGTGCCAGCAGCCCGCAAAATAGCCGCACAGATACGCAGTATTTT. Translation gives CASSPQNSRTDTQYF.

In its sample, this clone was seen many times. The V gene is TRBV5-1, the J gene TRBJ2-2; 8 nucleotides align to TRBD2. The CDR3 totals 14 residues. Trimming removed 5 bases from V and 7 bases from J; junction bases left unmatched: 7. The germline V gene encodes CDR1 SGHRS and CDR2 YFSETQ. Here the CDR3 DNA reads TGCGCCAGCAGTGCGGGGGGCGCTGACGGGGAGCTGTTTTTT. Encoded protein: CASSAGGADGELFF. Variable domain in full (rest from reference TRBV5-1 and TRBJ2-2): KAGVTQTPRYLIKTRGQQVTLSCSPISGHRSVSWYQQTPGQGLQFLFEYFSETQRNKGNFPGRFSGRQFSNSRSEMNVSTLELGDSALYLCASSAGGADGELFFGEGSRLTVL.

CDR3 in DNA: TGTGCCAGCAGTCCCCGGACAGGCAATCAGCCCCAGCATTTT. Residues: CASSPRTGNQPQHF. The rearrangement uses TRBV6-1 and TRBJ1-5, with D tentatively TRBD1 (6 bases). The CDR3 length is 14 residues. The germline V gene encodes CDR1 MNHNS and CDR2 SASEGT. Trimming pared 5 bases from V and 2 bases from J, leaving 10 bases between.

The genes are TRBV15 and TRBJ2-7; no firm D call. CDR1 is LNHNV, CDR2 YYDKDF, per germline (reference sequence). Trimming removed 0 bases from V and 1 base from J, with 10 bases in between. The CDR3 covers 15 residues. CDR3 region: CATSRDLGVSYEQYF. The CDR3 bases are TGTGCCACCAGCAGAGATCTCGGTGTTTCCTACGAGCAGTACTTC.

V is TRBV4-1 and J is TRBJ1-1; 8 nucleotides align to TRBD1. There are 15 residues in the CDR3. The trim removed 2 bases at V and 7 bases at J, leaving 9 bases unmatched. Looked up from germline, CDR1 is MGHRA and CDR2 is YSYEKL. CDR3 in DNA: TGCGCCAGCAGCCAAAACCCGGACAGGGTTGGTGAAGCTTTCTTT. It specifies CASSQNPDRVGEAFF.

This chain connects TRBV4-3 to TRBJ2-1; 9 nucleotides align to TRBD2. Germline-derived CDR1 and CDR2 are LGHNA and YSLEER. J was trimmed by 10 bases and V by 1 base; bases with no gene match: 5. The CDR3 consists of 14 residues. CDR3 in DNA: TGCGCCAGCAGCCAAGGGGCTAGCGGGGTAGAGCAGTTCTTC. Protein product: CASSQGASGVEQFF.

V gene TRBV21-1 combines with J gene TRBJ2-1; TRBD2 is the table's D call, not checked against the DNA. TRBV21-1 is a pseudogene locus. This CDR3 comprises 16 residues. In DNA, the CDR3 is TGTGCCAGCAGCAAAGGGGGGACTAGCGATCCCAATGAGCAGTTCTTC. This gives the protein CASSKGGTSDPNEQFF.

The J gene is TRBJ1-2, the V gene TRBV19; D call uncertain. CDR3 size: 15 residues. Germline V gene sequence: CDR1 LNHDA, CDR2 SQIVND (reference sequence). Trimming took 4 bases from V and 2 from J, leaving 14 bases between them. The CDR3 loop is CASSTERGENYGYTF. The CDR3 DNA sequence: TGTGCCAGTAGTACCGAAAGAGGCGAGAACTATGGCTACACCTTC.

This chain connects TRBV15 to TRBJ1-1; D ambiguous. The CDR3 spans 13 residues. Germline V gene data show CDR1 as LNHNV and CDR2 as YYDKDF (reference sequence). With 5 bases removed from V and 3 bases from J, the gap between germline ends came to 10 bases. The DNA of the CDR3 is TGTGCCACCAGCCGGAGGAGGGACACTGAAGCTTTCTTT. Translation: CATSRRRDTEAFF.

The CDR3 reads CASSQGQGSNYGYTF. The DNA for the CDR3 is TGTGCCAGCAGCCAGGGACAGGGATCTAACTATGGCTACACCTTC. The chain couples TRBV4-2 to TRBJ1-2, with TRBD1 matching 9 bases. Trimming at V came to 3 bases and at J to 0 bases, leaving 2 bases not matched to a gene. Germline V gene data show CDR1 as LGHNA and CDR2 as YNFKEQ. This CDR3 contains 15 residues.

The rearrangement links TRBV11-3 to TRBJ1-1, with D unclear. From germline, CDR1 is SGHNT and CDR2 YENEEA. CDR3 length: 13 residues. V was trimmed by 5 bases and J by 6 bases, leaving 13 bases between them. The chain's CDR3 is CASSSLESPEAFF. The CDR3 DNA is TGTGCCAGCAGCAGCCTCGAGAGCCCTGAAGCTTTCTTT.

The V and J genes are TRBV6-5 and TRBJ1-6, with 7 bases that match TRBD1. CDR1 and CDR2 (germline): MNHEY, SVGAGI. V shed 6 bases, J shed 7 bases, and the junction held 6 bases outside the gene matches. CDR3 length: 14 amino acids. The CDR3 region has the DNA TGTGCCAGCAGGCCCAGGGGGTCGAATTCACCCCTCCACTTT. Translation: CASRPRGSNSPLHF.

The rearrangement joins TRBV19 to TRBJ2-3, with D possibly matching TRBD1 (5 bases). CDR3 size: 14 residues. Trimming pared 1 base from V and 5 bases from J, leaving 10 bases between. Germline V gene lookup returns CDR1 LNHDA and CDR2 SQIVND (reference sequence). The CDR3: CASSIAVQGDTQYF. The DNA for the CDR3 is TGTGCCAGTAGTATAGCGGTTCAGGGAGATACGCAGTATTTT.

The chain links TRBV4-3 to TRBJ1-1, with 8 bases identical to TRBD1. Germline CDR1 LGHNA, CDR2 YSLEER. The junction had 4 bases not matched to a gene; V was cut back by 3 bases and J by 1 base. The CDR3 runs to 15 residues. The chain's CDR3 is CASSHQTGANTEAFF. The DNA of the CDR3 is TGCGCCAGCAGCCACCAGACAGGGGCGAACACTGAAGCTTTCTTT.

The chain couples TRBV4-1 to TRBJ1-1; maybe TRBD1 (6 bases). The CDR3 is 14 residues long. Germline CDR1 is MGHRA and CDR2 is YSYEKL. V gave up 4 bases and J gave up 3 bases, with 12 bases separating them. The CDR3 protein is CASSLDRRDTEAFF. In nucleotides, the CDR3 is TGCGCCAGCAGCCTCGACAGGAGAGACACTGAAGCTTTCTTT.

The rearrangement links TRBV5-6 to TRBJ1-1; D is uncertain. The germline gives CDR1 SGHDT, CDR2 YYEEEE. The CDR3 totals 15 residues. The V gene lost 4 bases and the J gene lost 3 bases, with 16 bases spanning the gap. The CDR3 here is CASSPHVLADTEAFF. DNA of the CDR3: TGTGCCAGCAGCCCGCATGTCCTCGCGGACACTGAAGCTTTCTTT.

This rearrangement joins TRBV9 to TRBJ2-1, with D possibly being TRBD1 (7 bases). The V end lost 0 bases, the J end lost 6 bases, and 16 bases lay between the germline ends. Germline V CDR1 and CDR2: SGDLS, YYNGEE. This CDR3 contains 16 residues. CDR3 amino acids: CASSVVGRGAINEQFF. Written as DNA, the CDR3 is TGTGCCAGCAGCGTAGTCGGCAGGGGGGCAATCAATGAGCAGTTCTTC.

The V gene is TRBV7-9, the J gene TRBJ2-5; D is unclear. There are 14 residues in the CDR3. Trimming shortened V by 1 base and J by 1 base, and 7 bases separated the two germline ends. Germline V gene sequence: CDR1 SEHNR, CDR2 FQNEAQ (reference sequence). The CDR3 sequence: CASSLVPGQETQYF. CDR3 in DNA: TGTGCCAGCAGCTTAGTGCCAGGCCAAGAGACCCAGTACTTC.